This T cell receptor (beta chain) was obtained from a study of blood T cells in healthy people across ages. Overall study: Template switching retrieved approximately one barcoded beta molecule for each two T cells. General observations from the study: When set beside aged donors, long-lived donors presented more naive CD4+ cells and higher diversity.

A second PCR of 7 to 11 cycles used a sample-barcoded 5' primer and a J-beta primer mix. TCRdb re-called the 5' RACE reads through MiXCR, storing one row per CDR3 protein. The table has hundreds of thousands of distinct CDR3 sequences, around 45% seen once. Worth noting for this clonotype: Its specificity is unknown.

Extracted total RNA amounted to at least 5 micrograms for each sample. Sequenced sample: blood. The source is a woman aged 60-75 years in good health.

The CDR3 sequence is CASSLGGGLGNTEAFF. Here the CDR3 DNA reads TGCGCCAGCAGCTTGGGAGGGGGCCTCGGGAACACTGAAGCTTTCTTT. The rearrangement joins TRBV5-1 to TRBJ1-1; 7 nucleotides line up with TRBD1. After removal of 0 bases from V and 1 base from J, the junction contained 6 bases not matched to a gene. The length of the CDR3 is 16 residues. Germline assignment: CDR1 SGHRS and CDR2 YFSETQ.